A few counts support the clone carrying this TCR beta chain. Its antigen is undetermined. The source of the sample is a study of identical twins. Whole-study results and caveats: Excess sharing between twins was weaker in beta out-of-frame sequences. Within twin pairs, the out-of-frame alpha sequences they shared showed excess low generation probability.

Template switching introduced a universal primer site, and the cDNA bore unique molecular identifiers. In TCRdb, the 5' RACE reads were re-called with MiXCR into one record per CDR3 protein. Among roughly 1.6 million distinct CDR3 sequences listed, about 32% were seen once. The CDR3 covers 14 residues. V dropped 1 base and J dropped 8 bases, with 12 bases sitting between them. Germline V gene lookup returns CDR1 SEHNR and CDR2 FQNEAQ (reference sequence). Specimen: cord blood. This receptor was obtained from a newborn girl in good health. V and J are TRBV7-9 and TRBJ2-1; maybe TRBD2 (6 bases). The CDR3 loop reads CASSLGAGTDEQFF. CDR3 nucleotides: TGTGCCAGCAGCTTAGGTGCGGGGACGGATGAGCAGTTCTTC.